This T cell receptor (beta chain) was captured in a study of shared clonotypes between healthy human individuals. Each subset's genomic DNA was split evenly across several immunoSEQ plates. The assay was immunoSEQ multiplex PCR, and TCRdb's table has in-frame clones only and misses some. The table shows roughly 640,000 clones, with more than 95% occurring only once. Germline V CDR1 and CDR2: SGHAT, FQNNGV. The V segment lost 4 bases and the J segment 5 bases; nucleotides outside the gene matches: 6. This CDR3 spans 17 amino acids. Investigators divided CD4+ cells into CD45RA+ naive and CD45RA-negative memory subsets.

This receptor was taken from a woman in her twenties or thirties in good health. V and J are TRBV11-2 and TRBJ2-1; 15 nucleotides agree with TRBD2. Specimen: naive CD4+ T cells sorted from blood. Subset denoted: CD45RA+ positively selected. The CDR3 region has the DNA TGTGCCAGCAGCTCGCTCGGGACTAGCGGGGGGAACAATGAGCAGTTCTTC. Its protein product is CASSSLGTSGGNNEQFF.